The present T cell receptor beta chain was sequenced within a study of blood T cells in healthy people across ages. Study-wide points: Long-lived donors had more naive CD4+ cells and higher diversity than aged donors.

Peripheral blood samples of approximately 10 milliliters were drawn from each donor. This clonotype appeared a few times. Its antigen is undetermined. The CDR3 has 13 residues. The germline gives CDR1 MDHEN, CDR2 SYDVKM. Trimming left V 6 bases short and J 8 bases short, with 13 bases between. With a J-beta primer mix and a sample-barcoded 5' primer, a second PCR ran about 7 to 12 cycles. Every molecule of cDNA carried a tag from a template-switch adaptor with 12 random nucleotides. TCRdb reprocessed the 5' RACE reads via MiXCR and lists one record per CDR3 protein. The table has 1.4 million or so distinct CDR3 sequences, 35% to 45% seen once; the top ten hold over 3.5%.

The clonotype was recovered from a woman between 18 and 30 years old in good health. The chain has TRBV28 and TRBJ1-4; D may be TRBD1 (5 bases). Input material: blood. In nucleotides, the CDR3 is TGTGCCAGCAGCTCGGGGCGCTGGGAAAAACTGTTTTTT. Translation: CASSSGRWEKLFF. The full variable domain, rest sourced from reference TRBV28 and TRBJ1-4, is DVKVTQSSRYLVKRTGEKVFLECVQDMDHENMFWYRQDPGLGLRLIYFSYDVKMKEKGDIPEGYSVSREKKERFSLILESASTNQTSMYLCASSSGRWEKLFFGSGTQLSVL.